These 32 T cell receptor beta chains came from one sample sequenced in a study of shared clonotypes between healthy human individuals. Assay used: immunoSEQ multiplex PCR; TCRdb lists only in-frame clones, some missing. Among over a million clones listed, roughly 96% were seen once. The specimen sequenced was naive CD4+ T cells sorted from blood. Subset meaning: CD45RA+ positively selected. These receptors originate from a man younger than 40 in good health.

This chain links TRBV7-9 with TRBJ2-1; 12 bases agree with TRBD2. CDR3 size: 15 residues. Losses at the gene ends were 8 bases for V and 6 bases for J; bases not matched to a gene: 8. Germline lookup yields CDR1 SEHNR and CDR2 FQNEAQ (reference sequence). The CDR3 here is CASGLAGGPRNEQFF. CDR3 sequence (DNA): TGTGCCAGCGGGCTAGCGGGAGGGCCACGCAATGAGCAGTTCTTC.

This sequence joins TRBV18 and TRBJ2-3; 7 bases align to TRBD1. CDR3 length: 14 amino acids. V shed 0 bases, J shed 3 bases, and the junction held 0 bases outside the gene matches. CDR1 and CDR2 from the germline V gene are KGHSH and LQKENI. The CDR3 is CASSPPGQTDTQYF. The CDR3, as DNA: TGTGCCAGCTCACCACCGGGACAGACAGATACGCAGTATTTT.

The rearrangement uses TRBV11-1 and TRBJ2-6; the D gene is possibly TRBD1 (6 bases). The V gene lost 1 base and the J gene lost 0 bases, with 10 bases spanning the gap. The germline gives CDR1 SGHAT, CDR2 FQDESV (reference sequence). The CDR3 is made up of 17 amino acids. The CDR3 region has the DNA TGTGCCAGCAGCTTAGGTCAGGGGTCCTCTGGGGCCAACGTCCTGACTTTC. Translation gives CASSLGQGSSGANVLTF.

CDR3 loop: CASSRGLAGGLETQYF. Written as DNA, the CDR3 is TGTGCCAGCAGCCGAGGACTAGCGGGAGGTTTAGAGACCCAGTACTTC. The chain links TRBV14 to TRBJ2-5, with 14 bases identical to TRBD2. The germline gives CDR1 SGHDN, CDR2 FVKESK. CDR3 length equals 16 residues. V dropped 4 bases and J dropped 4; count of bases not matched to a gene: 5.

A remark on this clone: Other DNA variants within this sample encode the same CDR3. The rearrangement uses TRBV6-5 and TRBJ2-7; no firm D call. This CDR3 is built from 13 residues. Trimming left V 3 bases short and J 4 bases short, with 10 bases between. The V gene's germline CDR1 is MNHEY and CDR2 SVGAGI. The CDR3 bases are TGTGCCAGCAGTTATGGGTTATCGTACGAGCAGTACTTC. Its protein is CASSYGLSYEQYF.

The chain recombines TRBV12-5 with TRBJ2-3, with 9 bases lining up with TRBD1. Unmatched junction bases numbered 13, after V lost 1 base and J lost 5 bases. The CDR3 contains 18 residues. Per the germline V gene, CDR1 is LGHNT and CDR2 is FRNRAP. The CDR3 DNA reads as TGTGCTAGTGGTTTGGCACCGTCGGCCACAGGGGGCGTAGATACGCAGTATTTT. This translates into CASGLAPSATGGVDTQYF.

This rearrangement joins TRBV6-5 to TRBJ2-7, with a weak D call TRBD1 (6 bases). The length of the CDR3 is 12 residues. CDR1 is MNHEY and CDR2 is SVGAGI in the germline V gene. This chain's CDR3 is CAKPQDRSEQYF. Here the CDR3 DNA reads TGTGCTAAGCCTCAGGACAGATCCGAGCAGTACTTC.

The chain employs TRBV30 and TRBJ1-2; D remains ambiguous. The CDR3 runs to 14 residues. Trimming pared 0 bases from V and 2 bases from J, leaving 10 bases between. The germline gives CDR1 GTSNPN, CDR2 SVGIG (reference sequence). The CDR3 DNA reads as TGTGCCTGGAGTGTACATAACGTAAACTATGGCTACACCTTC. Residues: CAWSVHNVNYGYTF.

The DNA for the CDR3 is TGTGCCAGCTCACCATACGGTGACTCTGGAAACACCATATATTTT. Its protein is CASSPYGDSGNTIYF. The chain joins TRBV18 to TRBJ1-3; D uncertain. The CDR3 sequence is 15 residues long. The germline V gene encodes CDR1 KGHSH and CDR2 LQKENI. V lost 2 bases and J lost 0, with 8 bases in between.

The V gene is TRBV5-1, the J gene TRBJ2-3; 10 bases agree with TRBD2. V lost 0 bases and J lost 5; bases outside the gene matches: 0. The germline V gene encodes CDR1 SGHRS and CDR2 YFSETQ. This CDR3 has 14 residues. The CDR3, as DNA: TGCGCCAGCAGCTTGGTAGCGGGAGGAGATACGCAGTATTTT. The encoded protein is CASSLVAGGDTQYF.

The V call is TRBV21-1, the J call TRBJ1-2; the table's D call, TRBD1, was not checked against the DNA. TRBV21-1 is a pseudogene locus. This CDR3 has 12 residues. The CDR3 nucleotides are TGTGCCAGCAGCGGACAGGGTACGGGCTACACCTTC. This translates into CASSGQGTGYTF.

The V gene is TRBV18, the J gene TRBJ2-6, with 11 nucleotides matching TRBD2. After removal of 3 bases from V and 4 bases from J, the junction contained 11 bases not matched to a gene. The CDR3 loop spans 19 amino acids. From germline, CDR1 is KGHSH and CDR2 LQKENI. CDR3 sequence reads: CASSPQTSGRGSGANVLTF. CDR3 DNA sequence: TGTGCCAGCTCACCTCAAACTAGCGGGAGAGGTTCAGGGGCCAACGTCCTGACTTTC.

The chain carries TRBV19 and TRBJ2-1; no clear D. The germline V and J ends were trimmed by 1 base and 4 bases, with 8 bases remaining between them. The V gene's germline CDR1 is LNHDA and CDR2 SQIVND (reference sequence). The CDR3 runs to 14 residues. CDR3 DNA sequence: TGTGCCAGTAGTATAGGGCACCAGTACAATGAGCAGTTCTTC. Translation gives CASSIGHQYNEQFF.

Of note for this clone: In the same sample, other DNA sequences code for this CDR3. The rearrangement links TRBV5-1 to TRBJ2-7, with TRBD1 matching 10 bases. Trimming took 4 bases from V and 3 from J; bases not matched to a gene: 4. This CDR3 comprises 14 residues. CDR1 and CDR2 (germline): SGHRS, YFSETQ. Here the CDR3 DNA reads TGCGCCAGCAGCCACGGGACAGGGGACTACGAGCAGTACTTC. It specifies CASSHGTGDYEQYF.

The gene calls are TRBV4-3 and TRBJ2-7; D perhaps matches TRBD1 (6 bases). This CDR3 is 16 amino acids long. V was cut by 1 base and J by 3 bases, with 16 bases left in between. Per germline, CDR1 LGHNA and CDR2 YSLEER. CDR3 residues: CASSQVTGQRLYEQYF. DNA for the CDR3: TGCGCCAGCAGCCAAGTAACCGGACAGAGACTCTACGAGCAGTACTTC.

The rearrangement links TRBV18 to TRBJ1-2, with 9 bases that match TRBD1. This CDR3 is built from 15 residues. Germline CDR1 is KGHSH and CDR2 is LQKENI. The trim removed 5 bases at V and 12 bases at J, leaving 16 bases unmatched. The CDR3 nucleotides read TGTGCCAGCTCATCCACAGGGGGCATCCCTATTGTGGACACCTTC. Its protein is CASSSTGGIPIVDTF.

The chain is built from TRBV11-2 and TRBJ2-3; 13 bases fit TRBD2. CDR1 SGHAT and CDR2 FQNNGV come from the germline V gene. The CDR3 totals 15 residues. J was trimmed by 11 bases and V by 1 base; bases with no gene match: 6. Written as DNA, the CDR3 is TGTGCCAGCAGCTTAGGGACTAGCGGGAGAAGTTGGCAGTATTTT. Protein sequence: CASSLGTSGRSWQYF.

V is TRBV29-1 and J is TRBJ2-3, with 13 bases fitting TRBD2. The J segment lost 6 bases and the V segment lost 6 bases, leaving 12 bases of the junction unmatched. Germline values: CDR1 SQVTM, CDR2 ANQGSEA. The CDR3 length is 16 residues. The CDR3 protein is CSVEDGTSGIGDTQYF. For the CDR3, the DNA is TGCAGCGTGGAGGACGGGACTAGCGGGATCGGGGATACGCAGTATTTT.

The chain joins TRBV19 to TRBJ2-7; TRBD2 aligns across 8 bases. The CDR3 runs 16 residues. V trimming: 5 bases; J trimming: 0 bases; junction bases outside the gene matches: 9. Germline V gene lookup returns CDR1 LNHDA and CDR2 SQIVND (reference sequence). DNA for the CDR3: TGTGCCAGTAGTCTATCGACCGGGACTAGCTCCTACGAGCAGTACTTC. It specifies CASSLSTGTSSYEQYF.

As concerns this clone: Other nucleotide sequences in the sample specify the same CDR3. This chain links TRBV5-1 with TRBJ2-2; no clear D. The CDR3 has 14 amino acids. Germline lookup yields CDR1 SGHRS and CDR2 YFSETQ. V gave up 2 bases and J gave up 1 base, with 6 bases separating them. The CDR3 loop is CASSFGRNTGELFF. For the CDR3, the DNA is TGCGCCAGCAGCTTTGGCAGGAACACCGGGGAGCTGTTTTTT.

The CDR3 sequence: CASSAGQGEKLFF. The CDR3 DNA is TGCGCCAGCAGCGCGGGACAGGGCGAAAAACTGTTTTTT. V usage is TRBV5-1 and J usage is TRBJ1-4; 9 bases are a match to TRBD1. V shed 4 bases, J shed 8 bases, and the junction held 3 bases outside the gene matches. The germline V gene encodes CDR1 SGHRS and CDR2 YFSETQ. This CDR3 comprises 13 residues.

This clone has a handful of counts. The chain links TRBV5-1 to TRBJ2-2; D unclear. CDR1 and CDR2 from the germline V gene are SGHRS and YFSETQ. Trimming cost V 7 bases and J 7 bases, with 14 bases left between them. CDR3 length: 13 residues. The chain's CDR3 is CASDWMGIGELFF. The CDR3 nucleotides are TGCGCCAGCGACTGGATGGGCATCGGGGAGCTGTTTTTT. The full variable domain, its missing parts supplied by reference TRBV5-1 and TRBJ2-2, is KAGVTQTPRYLIKTRGQQVTLSCSPISGHRSVSWYQQTPGQGLQFLFEYFSETQRNKGNFPGRFSGRQFSNSRSEMNVSTLELGDSALYLCASDWMGIGELFFGEGSRLTVL.

The genes are TRBV4-1 and TRBJ2-2, with 9 bases that match TRBD1. Germline values: CDR1 MGHRA, CDR2 YSYEKL. There are 15 residues in the CDR3. V shed 1 base, J shed 7 bases, and the junction held 4 bases outside the gene matches. The CDR3 DNA reads as TGCGCCAGCAGCCAAGTGACAGGGGGTGGCGGGGAGCTGTTTTTT. It yields the protein CASSQVTGGGGELFF.

This clone was counted between two and nine times. The gene calls are TRBV27 and TRBJ1-2, with TRBD1 as a possible D gene (6 bases). CDR1 and CDR2 from the germline V gene are MNHEY and SMNVEV (reference sequence). Trimming took off 4 bases at V and 8 bases at J, with 14 bases between the two ends. The CDR3 runs 13 residues. CDR3 residues: CASSSVYRAGYTF. The CDR3 DNA reads as TGTGCCAGCAGTTCCGTCTACAGGGCGGGCTACACCTTC.

V and J are TRBV14 and TRBJ2-7; 11 nucleotides line up with TRBD2. The CDR3 spans 16 residues. From germline, CDR1 is SGHDN and CDR2 FVKESK. V was clipped by 0 bases and J by 4 bases; unmatched bases: 5. The CDR3 DNA sequence: TGTGCCAGCAGCCAAGATCTTAGCGGGAGGGAATACGAGCAGTACTTC. As protein: CASSQDLSGREYEQYF.

This chain links TRBV14 with TRBJ2-5; D ambiguous. Germline-derived CDR1 and CDR2 are SGHDN and FVKESK. V lost 3 bases to trimming and J lost 7 bases, with 12 bases between them. This CDR3 contains 13 residues. The CDR3: CASSQELPGTQYF. The DNA for the CDR3 is TGTGCCAGCAGCCAGGAATTACCCGGGACCCAGTACTTC.

The chain carries TRBV7-8 and TRBJ2-2; no reliable D call. Trimming took off 7 bases at V and 1 base at J, with 16 bases between the two ends. The CDR3 covers 16 residues. CDR1 is SGHVS, CDR2 FQNEAQ, per germline. CDR3 region: CASTTYGSKNTGELFF. Written as DNA, the CDR3 is TGTGCCAGCACCACGTACGGGTCCAAGAACACCGGGGAGCTGTTTTTT.

This chain joins TRBV5-4 and TRBJ2-3; 7 bases match TRBD2. V lost 10 bases, J lost 1 base, and 6 bases stayed unmatched. Germline V lookup: CDR1 SGHNT, CDR2 YYREEE (reference sequence). The CDR3 contains 13 residues. The CDR3 DNA reads as TGTGCCCTGGGGGGAGGGGGCACAGATACGCAGTATTTT. Protein sequence: CALGGGGTDTQYF. Drawing the rest from reference TRBV5-4 and TRBJ2-3, the complete variable domain is ETGVTQSPTHLIKTRGQQVTLRCSSQSGHNTVSWYQQALGQGPQFIFQYYREEENGRGNFPPRFSGLQFPNYSSELNVNALELDDSALYLCALGGGGTDTQYFGPGTRLTVL.

The rearrangement uses TRBV18 and TRBJ2-7; D not certain. V was pared by 2 bases and J by 7 bases, with 18 bases between. This CDR3 region has 15 residues. The germline gives CDR1 KGHSH, CDR2 LQKENI. CDR3 coding DNA: TGTGCCAGCTCACCAAGTGTGGTCCCTTCATCAGAGCAGTACTTC. It translates to CASSPSVVPSSEQYF.

This clone came up once. This chain connects TRBV4-3 to TRBJ2-7; TRBD1 aligns across 9 bases. V was clipped by 5 bases and J by 4 bases; unmatched bases: 6. Per the germline V gene, CDR1 is LGHNA and CDR2 is YSLEER. The CDR3 is 14 residues long. The CDR3 reads CASSTTGGRYEQYF. CDR3 bases: TGCGCCAGCAGCACGACAGGGGGTAGATACGAGCAGTACTTC.

The rearrangement links TRBV28 to TRBJ1-2; maybe TRBD1 (6 bases). Trimming shortened V by 6 bases and J by 8 bases, and 16 bases separated the two germline ends. This CDR3 contains 13 residues. The V gene's germline CDR1 is MDHEN and CDR2 SYDVKM. The CDR3 spells CASRGLQGAGYTF. In nucleotides, the CDR3 is TGTGCCAGCAGAGGACTACAGGGCGCCGGCTACACCTTC.

The chain has TRBV19 and TRBJ2-5, with D maybe TRBD2 (6 bases). The CDR3 has 11 amino acids. Germline lookup yields CDR1 LNHDA and CDR2 SQIVND (reference sequence). The CDR3 here is CATGVGETQYF. The CDR3 nucleotides are TGTGCTACGGGAGTCGGCGAGACCCAGTACTTC.